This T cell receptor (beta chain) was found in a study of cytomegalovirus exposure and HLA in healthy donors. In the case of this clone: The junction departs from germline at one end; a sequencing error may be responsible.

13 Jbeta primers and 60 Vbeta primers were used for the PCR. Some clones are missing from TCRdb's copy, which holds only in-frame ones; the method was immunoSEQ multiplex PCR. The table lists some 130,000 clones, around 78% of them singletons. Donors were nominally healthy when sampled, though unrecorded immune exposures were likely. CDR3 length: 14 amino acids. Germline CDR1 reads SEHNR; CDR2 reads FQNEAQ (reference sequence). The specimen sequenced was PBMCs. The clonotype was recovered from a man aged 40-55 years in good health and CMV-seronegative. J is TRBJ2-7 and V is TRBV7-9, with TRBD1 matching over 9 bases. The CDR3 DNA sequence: TGTTCCAGCAGCTTAGGGACAGGGAAGTACGAGCAGTACTTC. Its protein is CSSSLGTGKYEQYF.